A single T cell receptor beta chain is shown here with its context. Its antigen is not yet known. Per-base qualities were not stored, and no clone one base away is much larger. Other DNA sequences within the sample encode an identical CDR3. The record originates from a study of blood T cell repertoires in COVID-19 (dated by TCRdb to the early 2020s). As for the study more broadly: Collaborator samples came from the United States, Italy and Spain and covered acute and convalescent phases of COVID-19. The material from the prospective study consisted of cDNA or gDNA derived from T cells, B-cell-depleted T cells, or PBMCs. Deeply sampled blood TCRbeta repertoires from subjects exposed to, actively infected with, or recovered from COVID-19 were included in the dataset. The repertoires were released in a freely available public database intended as a resource for research on the immune response to SARS-CoV-2. Samples came from the ongoing ImmuneRACE study (first 160 participants) plus 1,254 subjects from 6 global collaborators. Nearly every sample came with metadata listing a de-identified subject ID, COVID-19 status, age in years and sex. Where available, HLA class I and class II types were taken from metadata supplied by the sample provider and were not determined by assay-based typing.

From the germline V gene, CDR1 is SGHAT and CDR2 is FQNNGV. The CDR3 sequence holds 15 residues, the cysteine and phenylalanine included. Only CDR3 DNA is held: 45 bases, read in frame from base 1. Ends trimmed: V by 4 bases, J by 7 bases; bases unmatched to a gene: 10. The paper as a whole reports these results and caveats: The quantity of clinical and demographic metadata differed by source and by participant and was supplied without curation.

The immunoSEQ Assay, a bias-controlled multiplex PCR, was used to amplify TCRbeta CDR3 regions from genomic DNA. In the source study's methods: Within the assay, amplification of reference gene primers was used to estimate how many nucleated cells each sample contained. To quantify the absolute abundance of each unique TCRbeta CDR3 rearrangement, sequence reads were collapsed and filtered. For each sample, productive Simpson clonality was calculated by taking the square root of Simpson's diversity index across productive rearrangements. TCRdb's version of the immuneACCESS table is confined to in-frame rearrangements and falls short of the full clone set. An unresolved V gene accounts for under half of the shortfall where checked; the remainder is of unknown origin. The V and J calls and clone size are taken from that table; D and trimming were inferred from the DNA. This sample comprises fewer than 250,000 clones, 86% of them detected only once. The ten largest clones take up roughly 2% of the sample.

The collaborating institutions used their own protocols to collect whole blood in K2EDTA tubes. For TCRbeta analysis, collaborators shipped samples as frozen whole blood, isolated PBMCs, or DNA extracted from either of those sample types. This chain is built from TRBV11-2 and TRBJ2-7; 10 middle bases align to TRBD2. Sequencing input: peripheral blood. The receptor comes from a woman in her 50s with acute or convalescent COVID-19. This receptor carries the CDR3 CASSYLAGEGGEQYF. The nucleotide sequence reads as follows: TGTGCCAGCAGCTACCTAGCGGGGGAGGGTGGGGAGCAGTACTTC.